This TCR beta chain was observed in a study of T cells in Graves' hyperthyroidism and ophthalmopathy. The investigators amplified TCR beta CDR3 regions from RNA transcripts. A first-round RT-PCR of the TCR CDR3 used the HTBI primer set. TCRdb re-called the multiplex PCR reads through MiXCR, storing one row per CDR3 protein. The table lists around 450,000 distinct CDR3 sequences, 15% to 19% of them singletons, with 7.5% to 8% in the top ten. The CDR3 consists of 12 residues. V was trimmed by 0 bases and J by 10 bases, leaving 10 bases between them. Germline CDR1 reads DFQATT; CDR2 reads SNEGSKA (reference sequence).

This TCR was recovered from a woman aged 18-29 years with Graves' hyperthyroidism. V gene TRBV20-1 combines with J gene TRBJ2-1; D tentatively reads TRBD1 or TRBD2 (5 bases each). The sequenced material came from blood. The CDR3 sequence is CSARDPGREQFF. In DNA, the CDR3 is TGCAGTGCTAGAGATCCGGGGCGCGAGCAGTTCTTC.